These 30 T cell receptor beta chains were all obtained from the same sample, sequenced in a study of cytomegalovirus exposure and HLA in healthy donors (dated by TCRdb to 2017 to 2019). The method behind the library was the immunoSEQ multiplex PCR assay. For the multiplex PCR, a mixture combining 60 forward primers for TCR Vbeta segments and 13 reverse primers for TCR Jbeta segments was used. The table was pulled from immuneACCESS by TCRdb, which kept in-frame rearrangements only. Such tables lose some clones; where checked, under half of the loss comes from unresolved V genes, and the rest has no known cause. The sample data list some 180,000 clones, and roughly 82% of these were observed just once. About 1.5% of the sample goes to the ten largest clones. The sample was PBMCs. These receptors were taken from a man aged 35 to 55 in good health and CMV-seronegative.

The chain has TRBV7-2 and TRBJ1-5, with a possible D match to TRBD1 (6 bases). V lost 5 bases and J lost 3, with 14 bases in between. The CDR3 totals 15 residues. Germline V gene sequence: CDR1 SGHTA, CDR2 FQGNSA. This chain's CDR3 is CASSVTGSSNQPQHF. DNA for the CDR3: TGTGCCAGCAGCGTAACAGGGTCCTCCAATCAGCCCCAGCATTTT.

This chain uses TRBV9 with TRBJ2-7; weak D call: TRBD1 (6 bases). V lost 4 bases and J lost 1, with 21 bases in between. Germline loops: CDR1 SGDLS, CDR2 YYNGEE. The CDR3 consists of 17 residues. The CDR3 protein is CASSPRDRMIRSYEQYF. CDR3 nucleotide sequence: TGTGCCAGCAGCCCACGTGACAGGATGATAAGATCCTACGAGCAGTACTTC.

V and J are TRBV27 and TRBJ2-5, with 9 bases lining up with TRBD2. The DNA matches TRBJ2-7 better at its end, which makes the J call doubtful. The CDR3 is made up of 16 amino acids. Germline V lookup: CDR1 MNHEY, CDR2 SMNVEV (reference sequence). For the CDR3, the DNA is TGTGCCAGCAGTTTAATTGCGGGAGGGCCGATCTACGAGCAGTACTTC. Translation: CASSLIAGGPIYEQYF.

This rearrangement joins TRBV7-9 to TRBJ2-5; the D is unclear. Trimming removed 1 base at V and 2 bases at J, with 5 bases between. The germline CDR1 and CDR2 sequences are SEHNR and FQNEAQ (reference sequence). This CDR3 has 13 residues. CDR3 DNA sequence: TGTGCCAGCAGCTTAGACAGACAAGAGACCCAGTACTTC. It is translated as CASSLDRQETQYF.

This chain uses TRBV28 with TRBJ1-1; D not resolved. Germline CDR1 MDHEN, CDR2 SYDVKM. V was clipped by 2 bases and J by 6 bases, with 16 bases between them. This CDR3 contains 15 residues. CDR3 in amino acids: CASSLIPVGSAEAFF. The CDR3 region has the DNA TGTGCCAGCAGTTTAATCCCGGTGGGGAGTGCTGAAGCTTTCTTT.

This clone came up a few times. The chain employs TRBV7-9 and TRBJ2-7; D gene uncertain. This CDR3 region has 14 residues. The germline V gene encodes CDR1 SEHNR and CDR2 FQNEAQ (reference sequence). Trimming removed 3 bases at V and 0 bases at J, with 9 bases between. CDR3 in amino acids: CASSLSRSSYEQYF. DNA of the CDR3: TGTGCCAGCAGCTTGTCGAGGAGCTCCTACGAGCAGTACTTC.

The J gene is TRBJ1-6, the V gene TRBV7-8; 9 nucleotides line up with TRBD1. The CDR3 is 14 residues long. Germline lookup yields CDR1 SGHVS and CDR2 FQNEAQ. V was clipped by 3 bases and J by 12 bases; unmatched bases: 6. The DNA of the CDR3 is TGTGCCAGCAGCTTTAGGACAGGGGTTTTACCCCTCCACTTT. Translating it yields CASSFRTGVLPLHF.

J is TRBJ1-5 and V is TRBV2, with D tentatively TRBD1 (6 bases). V shed 4 bases and J shed 2 bases, with 12 bases lying between them. In germline, CDR1 is SNHLY, CDR2 FYNNEI. The CDR3 covers 15 residues. The CDR3 reads CASSVADSRNQPQHF. CDR3 in DNA: TGTGCCAGCAGTGTTGCGGACAGCCGCAATCAGCCCCAGCATTTT.

The genes are TRBV7-9 and TRBJ1-6; 7 bases are a match to TRBD1. The CDR3 loop spans 19 amino acids. CDR1 and CDR2 (germline): SEHNR, FQNEAQ (reference sequence). After removal of 4 bases from V and 0 bases from J, the junction contained 12 bases not matched to a gene. The CDR3 nucleotides are TGTGCCAGCAGCTCAAACAGGGGTCTCACGAGCTCCTATAATTCACCCCTCCACTTT. Translated, it gives CASSSNRGLTSSYNSPLHF.

The gene calls are TRBV4-2 and TRBJ1-5; the D is unclear. Trimming cost V 1 base and J 6 bases, with 10 bases left between them. Germline CDR1 reads LGHNA; CDR2 reads YNFKEQ. This CDR3 has 14 residues. CDR3 sequence (DNA): TGTGCCAGCAGCCAAGTTGGAGACGGTCAGCCCCAGCATTTT. Translated, it gives CASSQVGDGQPQHF.

The gene calls are TRBV7-3 and TRBJ1-1; no reliable D call. The CDR3 loop spans 13 amino acids. Trimming pared 3 bases from V and 1 base from J, leaving 6 bases between. Germline V gene data show CDR1 as SGHTA and CDR2 as FQGTGA. For the CDR3, the DNA is TGTGCCAGCAGCTTTACACCGAACACTGAAGCTTTCTTT. It encodes CASSFTPNTEAFF.

V and J are TRBV6-1 and TRBJ2-7; 12 bases match TRBD2. Germline V gene data show CDR1 as MNHNS and CDR2 as SASEGT. Losses at the gene ends were 6 bases for V and 3 bases for J; bases not matched to a gene: 0. CDR3 length: 13 residues. The CDR3 is CASRLAGGYEQYF. As DNA, the CDR3 is TGTGCCAGCAGACTAGCGGGGGGCTACGAGCAGTACTTC.

V is TRBV19 and J is TRBJ2-6; 7 bases fit TRBD2. Germline-derived CDR1 and CDR2 are LNHDA and SQIVND (reference sequence). Germline trimming cut 3 bases from V and 1 base from J; bases unmatched to any gene: 0. The CDR3 has 15 amino acids. The CDR3 coding sequence is TGTGCCAGTAGTATTAGCGGGTCTGGGGCCAACGTCCTGACTTTC. Protein product: CASSISGSGANVLTF.

The chain is built from TRBV27 and TRBJ2-7; TRBD1 matches 10 bases. This CDR3 spans 21 amino acids. V trimming: 5 bases; J trimming: 2 bases; junction bases outside the gene matches: 24. Germline CDR1 and CDR2: MNHEY and SMNVEV (reference sequence). CDR3 loop: CASSRDIYGGSGQGVPYEQYF. Written as DNA, the CDR3 is TGTGCCAGCAGTCGCGATATCTACGGGGGTTCTGGACAGGGGGTACCCTACGAGCAGTACTTC.

This clone has a handful of counts. V usage is TRBV5-4 and J usage is TRBJ2-3; 9 bases fit TRBD1. The V and J ends lost 4 bases and 5 bases, in that order; junction bases with no gene match: 5. The CDR3 loop spans 14 amino acids. The germline gives CDR1 SGHNT, CDR2 YYREEE (reference sequence). DNA of the CDR3: TGTGCCAGCAGCGTGGACAGGGGAATAGATACGCAGTATTTT. Its translation: CASSVDRGIDTQYF.

The chain couples TRBV9 to TRBJ2-1, with 12 bases lining up with TRBD2. V lost 4 bases and J lost 8; bases outside the gene matches: 1. CDR3 length: 13 amino acids. From germline, CDR1 is SGDLS and CDR2 YYNGEE. The CDR3 DNA follows: TGTGCCAGCAGCCCTAGCGGGGGGGATGAGCAGTTCTTC. It is translated as CASSPSGGDEQFF.

The chain links TRBV4-2 to TRBJ1-2, with D unresolved. Trimming removed 0 bases at V and 6 bases at J, with 11 bases between. The germline CDR1 and CDR2 sequences are LGHNA and YNFKEQ. The CDR3 loop spans 14 amino acids. The CDR3 loop reads CASSQDTGGNGYTF. DNA of the CDR3: TGTGCCAGCAGCCAAGATACGGGAGGGAATGGCTACACCTTC.

The J gene is TRBJ2-3, the V gene TRBV9; the D is unclear. V dropped 4 bases and J dropped 0 bases, with 3 bases sitting between them. In germline, CDR1 is SGDLS, CDR2 YYNGEE. The CDR3 sequence is 12 residues long. The CDR3 is CASSPSTDTQYF. CDR3 nucleotide sequence: TGTGCCAGCAGCCCTAGCACAGATACGCAGTATTTT.

This clone turned up a few times. At the DNA level, this CDR3 is encoded by other sequences in the same sample as well. The chain carries TRBV4-3 and TRBJ2-3; D is perhaps TRBD2 (5 bases). The CDR3 runs to 14 residues. Trimming pared 0 bases from V and 3 bases from J, leaving 7 bases between. Germline CDR1 is LGHNA and CDR2 is YSLEER. CDR3 sequence (DNA): TGCGCCAGCAGCCAAGATCCGGGGACAGATACGCAGTATTTT. This encodes CASSQDPGTDTQYF.

V is TRBV4-3 and J is TRBJ1-1; possible D gene TRBD1, 5 bases. Germline V gives CDR1 LGHNA, CDR2 YSLEER. This CDR3 has 15 amino acids. V was cut by 1 base and J by 6 bases, with 15 bases left in between. The CDR3 loop is CASSQGGGAKAEAFF. The CDR3 bases are TGCGCCAGCAGCCAAGGGGGAGGGGCGAAGGCTGAAGCTTTCTTT.

The chain employs TRBV27 and TRBJ2-5; 8 bases align to TRBD2. V lost 0 bases to trimming and J lost 6 bases; unmatched junction nucleotides: 3. Germline V gene data show CDR1 as MNHEY and CDR2 as SMNVEV (reference sequence). The CDR3 is 14 amino acids. CDR3 in amino acids: CASSLSGTRQTQYF. CDR3 DNA sequence: TGTGCCAGCAGTTTATCTGGGACTAGGCAGACCCAGTACTTC.

The rearrangement links TRBV6-5 to TRBJ1-2, with 9 positions matching TRBD1. The CDR3 length is 16 residues. From germline, CDR1 is MNHEY and CDR2 SVGAGI. V lost 2 bases and J lost 4; bases outside the gene matches: 8. The chain's CDR3 is CASSYAGTGKGYGYTF. The CDR3 coding sequence is TGTGCCAGCAGTTACGCCGGGACAGGGAAAGGCTATGGCTACACCTTC.

This clone was counted a single time. V gene TRBV28 combines with J gene TRBJ2-4; the D gene is possibly TRBD1 (5 bases). From germline, CDR1 is MDHEN and CDR2 SYDVKM. The CDR3 extends over 14 amino acids. The ends were cut back, 8 bases at V and 1 base at J, with 12 bases in the middle. CDR3 region: CASHRGGAKNIQYF. Written as DNA, the CDR3 is TGTGCCAGCCATAGGGGTGGGGCCAAAAACATTCAGTACTTC.

The rearrangement joins TRBV30 to TRBJ2-1; 10 bases map to TRBD2. Looked up from germline, CDR1 is GTSNPN and CDR2 is SVGIG (reference sequence). V shed 0 bases and J 12 bases; nucleotides not matched to a gene: 14. The CDR3 runs to 16 residues. Here the CDR3 reads CAWSVLGGLARAGQFF. In DNA form, the CDR3 reads TGTGCCTGGAGTGTACTTGGGGGACTAGCGCGGGCGGGGCAGTTCTTC.

The chain joins TRBV2 to TRBJ1-1; D perhaps matches TRBD1 (6 bases). The CDR3 covers 15 residues. Looked up from germline, CDR1 is SNHLY and CDR2 is FYNNEI. The V end was cut by 2 bases, the J end by 5 bases, with 15 bases between. This CDR3 reads CASSESEGDGTEAFF. CDR3 DNA sequence: TGTGCCAGCAGTGAATCTGAGGGGGACGGGACTGAAGCTTTCTTT.

The chain uses TRBV4-2 and TRBJ2-2; 16 bases map to TRBD2. The trim removed 0 bases at V and 2 bases at J, leaving 3 bases unmatched. In germline, CDR1 is LGHNA, CDR2 YNFKEQ. The CDR3 runs to 19 residues. The CDR3 nucleotides read TGTGCCAGCAGCCAAGATGGGACTAGCGGGGGGGGTAACACCGGGGAGCTGTTTTTT. Its protein product is CASSQDGTSGGGNTGELFF.

The table lists this clone with a few counts. The V gene is TRBV30, the J gene TRBJ2-7, with TRBD1 matching over 10 bases. Trimming removed 2 bases from V and 6 bases from J; junction bases left unmatched: 13. Germline CDR1 is GTSNPN and CDR2 is SVGIG (reference sequence). This CDR3 contains 16 residues. CDR3 DNA: TGTGCCTGGAGTCCATGGGGTGGGACAGGGGCTGGCGAGCAGTACTTC. It is translated as CAWSPWGGTGAGEQYF.

J is TRBJ2-3 and V is TRBV7-3, with D hard to call. Trimming shortened V by 2 bases and J by 4 bases, and 4 bases separated the two germline ends. The CDR3 extends over 12 amino acids. Germline V CDR1 and CDR2: SGHTA, FQGTGA. This CDR3 is CASSLGPDTQYF. The CDR3 nucleotides read TGTGCCAGCAGCTTAGGCCCAGATACGCAGTATTTT.

As for this clone: At the DNA level, this CDR3 is encoded by other sequences in the same sample as well. The rearrangement links TRBV28 to TRBJ1-2; maybe TRBD1 (5 bases). V dropped 2 bases and J dropped 7 bases, with 5 bases sitting between them. Germline loops: CDR1 MDHEN, CDR2 SYDVKM. The CDR3 runs 11 residues. CDR3: CASSLRGGYTF. The DNA for the CDR3 is TGTGCCAGCAGTTTAAGGGGTGGCTACACCTTC.

The J gene is TRBJ2-3, the V gene TRBV15; maybe TRBD2 (6 bases). The V gene's germline CDR1 is LNHNV and CDR2 YYDKDF (reference sequence). This CDR3 comprises 16 residues. V was clipped by 3 bases and J by 0 bases, with 13 bases between them. This CDR3 reads CATSSGARGSTDTQYF. Here the CDR3 DNA reads TGTGCCACCAGCAGCGGGGCCCGGGGGAGCACAGATACGCAGTATTTT.